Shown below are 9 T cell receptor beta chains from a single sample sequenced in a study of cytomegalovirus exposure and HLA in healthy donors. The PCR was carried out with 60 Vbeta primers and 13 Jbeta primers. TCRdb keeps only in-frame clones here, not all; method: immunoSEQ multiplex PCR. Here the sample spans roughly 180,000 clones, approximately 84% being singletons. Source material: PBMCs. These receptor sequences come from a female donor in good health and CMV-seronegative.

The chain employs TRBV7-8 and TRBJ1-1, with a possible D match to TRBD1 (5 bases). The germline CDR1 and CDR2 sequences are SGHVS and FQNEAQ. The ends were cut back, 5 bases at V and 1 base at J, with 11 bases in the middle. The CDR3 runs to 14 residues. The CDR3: CASSLDTTNTEAFF. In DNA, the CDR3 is TGTGCCAGCAGCCTGGACACTACGAACACTGAAGCTTTCTTT.

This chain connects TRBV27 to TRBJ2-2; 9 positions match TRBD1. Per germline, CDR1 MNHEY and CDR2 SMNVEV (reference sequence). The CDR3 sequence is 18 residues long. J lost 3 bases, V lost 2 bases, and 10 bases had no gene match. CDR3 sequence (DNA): TGTGCCAGCAGTTTAGGGGCCGACAGGGGGTGGGACACCGGGGAGCTGTTTTTT. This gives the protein CASSLGADRGWDTGELFF.

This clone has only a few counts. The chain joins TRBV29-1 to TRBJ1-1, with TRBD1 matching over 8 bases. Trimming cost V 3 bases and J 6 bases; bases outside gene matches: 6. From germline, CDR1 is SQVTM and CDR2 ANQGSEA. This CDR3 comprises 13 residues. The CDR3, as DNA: TGCAGCGTTGAGGGGCAGGGGGCCTCTGAAGCTTTCTTT. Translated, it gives CSVEGQGASEAFF.

Written as DNA, the CDR3 is TGTGCCAGCCGGACTAGCGGGAGGGCCTTGGGTTCCGGGGAGCTGTTTTTT. It translates to CASRTSGRALGSGELFF. The V and J genes are TRBV7-2 and TRBJ2-2; 15 nucleotides line up with TRBD2. The CDR3 length is 17 residues. The germline CDR1 and CDR2 sequences are SGHTA and FQGNSA. The ends lost 8 bases at V and 6 bases at J; junction bases unmatched: 10. The complete variable domain, with remaining parts taken from reference TRBV7-2 and TRBJ2-2, reads GAGVSQSPSNKVTEKGKDVELRCDPISGHTALYWYRQSLGQGLEFLIYFQGNSAPDKSGLPSDRFSAERTGGSVSTLTIQRTQQEDSAVYLCASRTSGRALGSGELFFGEGSRLTVL.

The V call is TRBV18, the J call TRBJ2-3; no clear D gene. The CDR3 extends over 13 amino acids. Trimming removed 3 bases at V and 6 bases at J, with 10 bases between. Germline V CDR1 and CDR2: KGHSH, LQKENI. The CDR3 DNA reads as TGTGCCAGCTCACCTTTTTTAGAGGATACGCAGTATTTT. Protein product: CASSPFLEDTQYF. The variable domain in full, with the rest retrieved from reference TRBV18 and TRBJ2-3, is NAGVMQNPRHLVRRRGQEARLRCSPMKGHSHVYWYRQLPEEGLKFMVYLQKENIIDESGMPKERFSAEFPKEGPSILRIQQVVRGDSAAYFCASSPFLEDTQYFGPGTRLTVL.

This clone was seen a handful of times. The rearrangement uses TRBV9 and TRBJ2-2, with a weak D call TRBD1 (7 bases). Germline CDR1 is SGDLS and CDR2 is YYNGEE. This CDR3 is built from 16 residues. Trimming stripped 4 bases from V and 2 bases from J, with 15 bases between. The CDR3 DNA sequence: TGTGCCAGCAGCTCAGGGGGGTTGCCCAACACCGGGGAGCTGTTTTTT. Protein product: CASSSGGLPNTGELFF.

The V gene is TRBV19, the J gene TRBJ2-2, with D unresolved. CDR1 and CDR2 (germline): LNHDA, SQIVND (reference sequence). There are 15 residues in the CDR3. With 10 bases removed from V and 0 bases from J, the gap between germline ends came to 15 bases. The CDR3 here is CATTTRRANTGELFF. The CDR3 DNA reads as TGTGCCACCACCACCAGGCGAGCGAACACCGGGGAGCTGTTTTTT.

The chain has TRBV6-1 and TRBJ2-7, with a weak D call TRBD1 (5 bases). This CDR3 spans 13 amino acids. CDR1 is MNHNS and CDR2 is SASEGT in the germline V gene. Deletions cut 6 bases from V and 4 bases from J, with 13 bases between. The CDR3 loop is CASSLQVLYEQYF. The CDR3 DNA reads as TGTGCCAGCAGCTTACAGGTTTTATACGAGCAGTACTTC.

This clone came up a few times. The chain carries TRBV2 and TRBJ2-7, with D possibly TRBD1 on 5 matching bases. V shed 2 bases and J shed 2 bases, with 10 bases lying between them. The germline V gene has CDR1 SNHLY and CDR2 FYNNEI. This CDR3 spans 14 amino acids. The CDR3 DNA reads TGTGCCAGCAGTGAACAACAGGCAGCCTACGAGCAGTACTTC. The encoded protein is CASSEQQAAYEQYF. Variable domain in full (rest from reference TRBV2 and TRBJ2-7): EPEVTQTPSHQVTQMGQEVILRCVPISNHLYFYWYRQILGQKVEFLVSFYNNEISEKSEIFDDQFSVERPDGSNFTLKIRSTKLEDSAMYFCASSEQQAAYEQYFGPGTRLTVT.